The clone carrying this TCR beta chain has a count of ten or more. The data originate from a study of CD8+CD57+ T cells in acquired aplastic anemia. As for the study in general: The sorted CD4+ and CD8+ cells yielded an average approximately 3.2 ug of DNA.

All patients picked for sequencing had shown, by flow cytometry, an expansion of CD8+CD57+ cells. The CDR3 has 11 residues. Deletions cut 1 base from V and 8 bases from J, with 8 bases between. The germline gives CDR1 SQVTM, CDR2 ANQGSEA. CDR3 and TCR beta VDJ profiling relied on a genomic DNA template. TCRdb called the reads again in MiXCR, with one record for every CDR3 protein. This table has just over 150,000 distinct CDR3 sequences, 45% to 55% appearing once. This sequence joins TRBV29-1 and TRBJ1-1; D gene unclear. Sequencing was done on a sample of sorted CD4+, CD8+, or CD8+CD57+ T cells (not recorded which) from PBMCs. This sequence originates from a human donor with aplastic anemia. CDR3 sequence reads: CSVEVNPEAFF. CDR3 sequence (DNA): TGCAGCGTTGAAGTCAACCCGGAAGCTTTCTTT. Variable domain in full (rest from reference TRBV29-1 and TRBJ1-1): SAVISQKPSRDICQRGTSLTIQCQVDSQVTMMFWYRQQPGQSLTLIATANQGSEATYESGFVIDKFPISRPNLTFSTLTVSNMSPEDSSIYLCSVEVNPEAFFGQGTRLTVV.